The sequence of this TCR beta chain was determined in a study of blood T cell repertoires in COVID-19. Study-wide context: Sample material is recorded as cDNA or gDNA derived from T cells, B-cell-depleted T cells, or PBMCs.

The assay was immunoSEQ multiplex PCR, and TCRdb's table has in-frame clones only and misses some. The sample shows under 100,000 clones, about four fifths of them seen only once. The V gene's germline CDR1 is SGHTA and CDR2 FQGNSA. The CDR3 loop spans 16 amino acids. Unmatched junction bases numbered 8, after V lost 4 bases and J lost 5 bases. This clone was recorded only once. The sequencing sample was made of peripheral blood. The chain joins TRBV7-2 to TRBJ2-5, with 12 bases matching TRBD1. The source of this sequence is a man aged 55-75 years with acute or convalescent COVID-19. The CDR3 DNA is TGTGCCAGCAGCTCCGGGACAGGGGGCGTTATGGAGACCCAGTACTTC. Its protein product is CASSSGTGGVMETQYF.